This T cell receptor (beta chain) emerged from a study of blood T cell repertoires in COVID-19. For the study at large: The origin of the acute and convalescent COVID-19 samples was the United States, Italy and Spain. PBMCs, B-cell-depleted T cells, or T cells provided the cDNA or gDNA that made up the material.

Per the authors' pipeline: Estimated nucleated cell counts came from reference gene primer amplification. The method was immunoSEQ multiplex PCR; TCRdb's version includes in-frame clones alone and lacks a portion of them. V, J and clone size were drawn from that table, and D and trimming were deduced from the DNA. The sample has roughly 150,000 clones; about 86% are singletons. V was shortened by 0 bases and J by 0 bases, with 10 bases between the two germline ends. This CDR3 contains 16 residues. CDR1 is SGHRS, CDR2 YFSETQ, per germline. The chain recombines TRBV5-1 with TRBJ2-1, with D maybe TRBD1 (6 bases). The specimen was peripheral blood. The TCR originated in a woman aged 65 to 85 who had recovered from COVID-19. CDR3 in DNA: TGCGCCAGCAGCTTGGCCTGGGGGCGCTCCTACAATGAGCAGTTCTTC. It yields the protein CASSLAWGRSYNEQFF. The full variable domain, completed using reference TRBV5-1 and TRBJ2-1, is KAGVTQTPRYLIKTRGQQVTLSCSPISGHRSVSWYQQTPGQGLQFLFEYFSETQRNKGNFPGRFSGRQFSNSRSEMNVSTLELGDSALYLCASSLAWGRSYNEQFFGPGTRLTVL.